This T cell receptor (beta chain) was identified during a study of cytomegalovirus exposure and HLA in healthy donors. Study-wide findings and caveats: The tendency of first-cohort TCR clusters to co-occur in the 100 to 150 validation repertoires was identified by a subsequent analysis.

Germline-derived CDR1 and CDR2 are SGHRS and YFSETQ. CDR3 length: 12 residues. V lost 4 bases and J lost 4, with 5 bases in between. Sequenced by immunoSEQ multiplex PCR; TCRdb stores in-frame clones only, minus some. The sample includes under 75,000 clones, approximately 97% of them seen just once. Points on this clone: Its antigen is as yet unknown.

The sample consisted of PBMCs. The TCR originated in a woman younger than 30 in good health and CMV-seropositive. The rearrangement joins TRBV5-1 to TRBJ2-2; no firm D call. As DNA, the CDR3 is TGCGCCAGCAGCCGTCCCACCGGGGAGCTGTTTTTT. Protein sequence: CASSRPTGELFF. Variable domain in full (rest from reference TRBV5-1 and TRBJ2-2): KAGVTQTPRYLIKTRGQQVTLSCSPISGHRSVSWYQQTPGQGLQFLFEYFSETQRNKGNFPGRFSGRQFSNSRSEMNVSTLELGDSALYLCASSRPTGELFFGEGSRLTVL.